One sample yielded the 29 T cell receptor beta chains listed below, sequenced in a study of blood T cell repertoires in COVID-19. Repertoires were generated with immunoSEQ multiplex PCR, while TCRdb's copy carries only in-frame clones and drops some. The table lists 150,000 or so clones, around 85% of them singletons. The source material was peripheral blood. These receptor sequences come from a man aged 55 to 70 with COVID-19, enrolled during active disease.

The V gene is TRBV7-2, the J gene TRBJ1-1, with a weak D call TRBD1 (5 bases). Germline V gene data show CDR1 as SGHTA and CDR2 as FQGNSA. The CDR3 is made up of 15 amino acids. V dropped 1 base and J dropped 1 base, with 10 bases sitting between them. The CDR3: CASSLGTNQNTEAFF. The CDR3 nucleotides are TGTGCCAGCAGCTTAGGGACAAACCAGAACACTGAAGCTTTCTTT.

This chain uses TRBV5-1 with TRBJ2-1, with 7 bases matching TRBD1. Germline CDR1 and CDR2: SGHRS and YFSETQ. CDR3 size: 16 residues. V trimming: 0 bases; J trimming: 4 bases; junction bases outside the gene matches: 7. CDR3 nucleotide sequence: TGCGCCAGCAGCTTGGCGGGGACAGAGAAATACAATGAGCAGTTCTTC. It specifies CASSLAGTEKYNEQFF.

The chain is built from TRBV7-9 and TRBJ2-1; maybe TRBD2 (6 bases). The length of the CDR3 is 16 residues. Trimming left V 6 bases short and J 4 bases short, with 19 bases between. Germline CDR1 is SEHNR and CDR2 is FQNEAQ (reference sequence). This CDR3 is CASRDGGRSAYNEQFF. The CDR3 coding sequence is TGTGCCAGCAGAGATGGGGGGAGGTCGGCTTACAATGAGCAGTTCTTC.

The V and J genes are TRBV28 and TRBJ2-2; the D gene is possibly TRBD1 (5 bases). Trimming cost V 6 bases and J 6 bases, with 17 bases left between them. Looked up from germline, CDR1 is MDHEN and CDR2 is SYDVKM. The CDR3 runs 15 residues. The chain's CDR3 is CASRAIWGTAGELFF. The CDR3 region has the DNA TGTGCCAGCAGGGCCATTTGGGGCACGGCCGGGGAGCTGTTTTTT.

This clone was observed a handful of times. The V and J genes are TRBV5-3 and TRBJ1-2; the match to TRBD1 covers 7 bases. TRBV5-3 is noted as an ORF with a role that remains uncertain. This CDR3 has 14 residues. Trimming at V came to 4 bases and at J to 2 bases, leaving 5 bases not matched to a gene. The CDR3 region has the DNA TGTGCCAGAAGCAATCGACAGGGAAACTATGGCTACACCTTC. Translation: CARSNRQGNYGYTF.

V is TRBV27 and J is TRBJ2-1, with D maybe TRBD1 (5 bases). V was trimmed by 6 bases and J by 8 bases, leaving 17 bases between them. Germline V CDR1 and CDR2: MNHEY, SMNVEV (reference sequence). This CDR3 is built from 14 residues. The CDR3: CASSWGPRGDEQFF. The CDR3 nucleotides read TGTGCCAGCAGCTGGGGTCCTAGGGGTGATGAGCAGTTCTTC.

J is TRBJ2-7 and V is TRBV5-4, with 7 bases lining up with TRBD2. The CDR3 runs 16 residues. Germline V CDR1 and CDR2: SGHNT, YYREEE (reference sequence). V shed 0 bases and J 3 bases; nucleotides not matched to a gene: 9. The CDR3 loop reads CASSLGGLLANYEQYF. CDR3 sequence (DNA): TGTGCCAGCAGCTTGGGGGGTCTACTAGCGAACTACGAGCAGTACTTC.

The rearrangement uses TRBV19 and TRBJ1-3; D gene ambiguous. CDR3 size: 14 residues. The germline CDR1 and CDR2 sequences are LNHDA and SQIVND (reference sequence). The V end lost 7 bases, the J end lost 9 bases, and 19 bases lay between the germline ends. The DNA for the CDR3 is TGTGCCAGTACGGCCGAGGGTTTTCGAGTCACCATATATTTT. It translates to CASTAEGFRVTIYF.

J is TRBJ2-4 and V is TRBV6-5; 9 bases agree with TRBD2. There are 14 residues in the CDR3. V shed 6 bases and J 7 bases; nucleotides not matched to a gene: 7. Germline CDR1 is MNHEY and CDR2 is SVGAGI. This chain's CDR3 is CASSRTGTSNIQYF. The CDR3 nucleotides are TGTGCCAGCAGCCGTACCGGGACTAGCAACATTCAGTACTTC.

The gene calls are TRBV27 and TRBJ1-1; D call uncertain. V dropped 1 base and J dropped 1 base, with 13 bases sitting between them. Germline V gene data show CDR1 as MNHEY and CDR2 as SMNVEV (reference sequence). The CDR3 length is 16 residues. The CDR3 bases are TGTGCCAGCAGTTTATTTTTCAGTCGTCGGAACACTGAAGCTTTCTTT. Protein: CASSLFFSRRNTEAFF.

The J gene is TRBJ1-6, the V gene TRBV27; D remains ambiguous. CDR1 MNHEY and CDR2 SMNVEV come from the germline V gene (reference sequence). V was trimmed by 10 bases and J by 0 bases, leaving 16 bases between them. The CDR3 length is 16 residues. CDR3 DNA sequence: TGTGCCACCAGAGAGCAACGGTTCTCCTATAATTCACCCCTCCACTTT. Its translation is CATREQRFSYNSPLHF.

This chain connects TRBV14 to TRBJ2-2; a weak D match, TRBD2 (5 bases). The CDR3 runs 13 residues. Per germline, CDR1 SGHDN and CDR2 FVKESK. The ends were cut back, 2 bases at V and 8 bases at J, with 9 bases in the middle. The CDR3 coding sequence is TGTGCCAGCAGCCAACAGGAGGCGGGGGAGCTGTTTTTT. Encoded protein: CASSQQEAGELFF. Together with reference TRBV14 and TRBJ2-2, the CDR3 gives the full variable domain: EAGVTQFPSHSVIEKGQTVTLRCDPISGHDNLYWYRRVMGKEIKFLLHFVKESKQDESGMPNNRFLAERTGGTYSTLKVQPAELEDSGVYFCASSQQEAGELFFGEGSRLTVL.

The rearrangement uses TRBV27 and TRBJ1-2, with D maybe TRBD1 (6 bases). Trimming left V 7 bases short and J 2 bases short, with 17 bases between. Germline V gene sequence: CDR1 MNHEY, CDR2 SMNVEV (reference sequence). The CDR3 has 15 amino acids. The CDR3 loop is CASKQDSSPNYGYTF. CDR3 DNA: TGTGCCAGCAAGCAGGACAGTTCGCCAAACTATGGCTACACCTTC.

The chain employs TRBV19 and TRBJ1-2; a possible D gene is TRBD1 (5 bases). The germline V gene encodes CDR1 LNHDA and CDR2 SQIVND (reference sequence). The V end was cut by 7 bases, the J end by 3 bases, with 15 bases between. The CDR3 is 14 residues long. The CDR3 DNA reads as TGTGCCAGTACCGCAGGGTGGTTGGACTATGGCTACACCTTC. Protein: CASTAGWLDYGYTF.

The rearrangement uses TRBV19 and TRBJ1-2; 9 nucleotides line up with TRBD1. The germline gives CDR1 LNHDA, CDR2 SQIVND (reference sequence). This CDR3 comprises 14 residues. Germline trimming cut 5 bases from V and 4 bases from J; bases unmatched to any gene: 5. The DNA for the CDR3 is TGTGCCAGTAGTTACGGACAGGGGTCCTATGGCTACACCTTC. This encodes CASSYGQGSYGYTF.

The J gene is TRBJ1-1, the V gene TRBV19; 10 positions agree with TRBD1. The V gene's germline CDR1 is LNHDA and CDR2 SQIVND (reference sequence). The CDR3 contains 15 residues. Germline trimming cut 2 bases from V and 4 bases from J; bases unmatched to any gene: 4. CDR3 DNA sequence: TGTGCCAGTAGTATAATGGGACAGGGGATCACTGAAGCTTTCTTT. Translating it yields CASSIMGQGITEAFF.

This clone was seen more than once but under ten times. The chain is built from TRBV5-1 and TRBJ2-7, with 10 bases matching TRBD1. From germline, CDR1 is SGHRS and CDR2 YFSETQ. J was trimmed by 0 bases and V by 7 bases; bases with no gene match: 4. The CDR3 consists of 14 residues. The CDR3 loop is CASGQGGTSYEQYF. CDR3 nucleotides: TGCGCCAGCGGACAGGGGGGAACCTCCTACGAGCAGTACTTC.

V and J are TRBV25-1 and TRBJ2-3; 12 bases line up with TRBD2. The trim removed 3 bases at V and 7 bases at J, leaving 5 bases unmatched. This CDR3 has 15 amino acids. CDR1 is MGHDK, CDR2 SYGVNS, per germline. CDR3 sequence: CASSDSGTSGHTQYF. The CDR3 coding sequence is TGTGCCAGCAGTGATTCCGGGACTAGCGGGCATACGCAGTATTTT. Variable domain in full (rest from reference TRBV25-1 and TRBJ2-3): EADIYQTPRYLVIGTGKKITLECSQTMGHDKMYWYQQDPGMELHLIHYSYGVNSTEKGDLSSESTVSRIRTEHFPLTLESARPSHTSQYLCASSDSGTSGHTQYFGPGTRLTVL.

The chain joins TRBV30 to TRBJ1-1, with D possibly matching TRBD1 (6 bases). This CDR3 spans 13 amino acids. Per the germline V gene, CDR1 is GTSNPN and CDR2 is SVGIG (reference sequence). The V end lost 5 bases, the J end lost 0 bases, and 10 bases lay between the germline ends. The CDR3 protein is CAWGDTLNTEAFF. The DNA for the CDR3 is TGTGCCTGGGGGGACACTCTGAACACTGAAGCTTTCTTT.

The genes are TRBV20-1 and TRBJ1-1, with no clear D. The CDR3 sequence is 10 residues long. The germline CDR1 and CDR2 sequences are DFQATT and SNEGSKA (reference sequence). The ends were cut back, 3 bases at V and 5 bases at J, with 4 bases in the middle. CDR3 protein: CSASGTEAFF. The CDR3 DNA is TGCAGTGCTAGCGGGACTGAAGCTTTCTTT.

CDR3 DNA: TGCGCCAGCAGTTCCGACTTAGGGGTAGGTCTGCAGTTCTTC. This encodes CASSSDLGVGLQFF. The genes are TRBV5-1 and TRBJ2-1, with a weak D call TRBD1 (5 bases). Germline V gene lookup returns CDR1 SGHRS and CDR2 YFSETQ. The V gene lost 5 bases and the J gene lost 12 bases, with 21 bases spanning the gap. CDR3 length: 14 residues.

The J gene is TRBJ1-5, the V gene TRBV6-5; 7 bases fit TRBD1. The trim removed 6 bases at V and 4 bases at J, leaving 6 bases unmatched. CDR1 is MNHEY, CDR2 SVGAGI, per germline. The CDR3 loop spans 14 amino acids. DNA of the CDR3: TGTGCCAGCAGGAGGACAGGACCTAATCAGCCCCAGCATTTT. Translation gives CASRRTGPNQPQHF.

The J gene is TRBJ1-2, the V gene TRBV5-1; D is undetermined. Per germline, CDR1 SGHRS and CDR2 YFSETQ. Trimming removed 0 bases from V and 4 bases from J, with 7 bases in between. The CDR3 spans 13 residues. The CDR3 DNA reads as TGCGCCAGCAGCTTGGAGGGAGGCTATGGCTACACCTTC. It translates to CASSLEGGYGYTF.

The V and J genes are TRBV4-2 and TRBJ1-2, with 7 bases fitting TRBD1. V lost 5 bases, J lost 5 bases, and 5 bases stayed unmatched. The CDR3 totals 13 residues. Per germline, CDR1 LGHNA and CDR2 YNFKEQ. As DNA, the CDR3 is TGTGCCAGCAGCGGGGGACAGCCGTATGGCTACACCTTC. It codes for CASSGGQPYGYTF.

In DNA form, the CDR3 reads TGTGCCAGTACGGTGGGCGGAACGGGAGAGCAGTACTTC. It is translated as CASTVGGTGEQYF. V gene TRBV19 combines with J gene TRBJ2-7; perhaps TRBD2 as D (5 bases). The germline CDR1 and CDR2 sequences are LNHDA and SQIVND (reference sequence). Trimming removed 7 bases from V and 7 bases from J, with 17 bases in between. The CDR3 is 13 residues long.

The genes are TRBV5-5 and TRBJ1-1; unclear D gene. CDR3 length: 14 amino acids. Germline CDR1 reads SGHKS; CDR2 reads YYEKEE (reference sequence). V lost 4 bases, J lost 0 bases, and 10 bases lay in between. DNA for the CDR3: TGTGCCAGCAGCCAGTGGCAGATGAACACTGAAGCTTTCTTT. Amino acid sequence: CASSQWQMNTEAFF.

The chain joins TRBV19 to TRBJ1-2; 7 positions match TRBD1. The CDR3 covers 13 residues. CDR1 and CDR2 from the germline V gene are LNHDA and SQIVND (reference sequence). After removal of 7 bases from V and 3 bases from J, the junction contained 5 bases not matched to a gene. The CDR3 bases are TGTGCCAGTACCGCGACAGGGTACTATGGCTACACCTTC. It is translated as CASTATGYYGYTF.

The CDR3 is CASNIPGQQSAEQYF. CDR3 in DNA: TGTGCCAGCAATATACCGGGACAGCAGTCGGCCGAGCAGTACTTC. The genes are TRBV2 and TRBJ2-7; 7 nucleotides line up with TRBD1. This CDR3 contains 15 residues. The ends lost 7 bases at V and 6 bases at J; junction bases unmatched: 15. CDR1 and CDR2 from the germline V gene are SNHLY and FYNNEI.

The chain links TRBV19 to TRBJ2-7; tentative D call: TRBD1 (5 bases). This CDR3 has 14 amino acids. V shed 5 bases and J shed 5 bases, with 16 bases lying between them. CDR1 LNHDA and CDR2 SQIVND come from the germline V gene (reference sequence). CDR3 in amino acids: CASSPQGLRNEQYF. CDR3 nucleotides: TGTGCCAGTAGTCCCCAGGGCCTTCGGAACGAGCAGTACTTC.